This is a list of T cell receptor beta chains from one sample in a study of T-cell reconstitution after alpha-beta-depleted transplantation in children. TCRdb reanalysed the PCR reads using MiXCR and keeps one entry per CDR3 protein. The table lists some 290,000 distinct CDR3 sequences, around 25% of them singletons. Sequenced here: PBMCs, mostly from graft donor cells, sampled 180 days after TCRalphabeta/CD19-depleted stem cell transplant. The receptors were gathered from a male patient younger than 18 who had a stem cell transplant for acute lymphoblastic leukemia, so the T cells may come from the graft donor. Both conserved end residues are part of each CDR3. The D gene is left open where the match is weak. Clone size, where shown, is once, few, many, or a class for clones that have expanded.

cdr3_aa	cdr3_nt	clone_size	d_call	v_call	j_call
CSARDRSSRTRDYEQYF	TGCAGTGCTAGAGATAGATCCTCCCGGACTAGAGACTACGAGCAGTACTTC	.	TRBD2	TRBV20-1	TRBJ2-7
CASSPLGTRTGWDEKLFF	TGCGCCAGCAGCCCTTTAGGGACGCGGACAGGGTGGGATGAAAAACTGTTTTTT	.	TRBD1	TRBV4-1	TRBJ1-4
CASSPDTSTNEKLFF	TGTGCCAGCAGTCCGGACACATCAACTAATGAAAAACTGTTTTTT	.	.	TRBV27	TRBJ1-4
CAISEGFWLALPYNEQFF	TGTGCCATCAGTGAGGGTTTCTGGCTAGCTTTGCCTTACAATGAGCAGTTCTTC	few	.	TRBV10-3	TRBJ2-1
CASSLRHSNQPQHF	TGTGCCAGCAGTTTACGACACAGCAATCAGCCCCAGCATTTT	few	.	TRBV12-3/TRBV12-4	TRBJ1-5
CASSYSALVSYEQYF	TGTGCCAGCAGTTACTCGGCTCTAGTTTCCTACGAGCAGTACTTC	few	.	TRBV6-5	TRBJ2-7
CASSGWGQVSYNEQFF	TGTGCCAGCAGTGGCTGGGGACAGGTCTCCTACAATGAGCAGTTCTTC	.	TRBD1	TRBV28	TRBJ2-1
CASSRPGSGRGITASYNEQFF	TGTGCCAGCAGCCGCCCCGGTAGCGGGAGGGGTATAACCGCCTCCTACAATGAGCAGTTCTTC	.	TRBD2	TRBV11-2	TRBJ2-1
CATSDLPSSSGANVLTF	TGTGCCACCAGTGATTTGCCCAGTTCCTCTGGGGCCAACGTCCTGACTTTC	.	.	TRBV24-1	TRBJ2-6
CASSDQRRELFF	TGTGCCAGCAGCGACCAAAGGAGGGAGCTGTTTTTT	.	.	TRBV7-9	TRBJ2-2
CASSIGRKNIQYF	TGTGCCAGTAGTATCGGCAGAAAAAACATTCAGTACTTC	few	.	TRBV19	TRBJ2-4
CASSEGGRATEAFF	TGTGCCAGCAGTGAAGGGGGCAGGGCCACTGAAGCTTTCTTT	many	.	TRBV2	TRBJ1-1
CSVQSAYGYTF	TGCAGCGTTCAGTCGGCGTATGGCTACACCTTC	.	.	TRBV29-1	TRBJ1-2
CASSLARGLALEQYF	TGTGCCAGCAGCTTAGCGCGGGGACTAGCCCTCGAGCAGTACTTC	.	TRBD2	TRBV7-9	TRBJ2-7
CSAGYTEAFF	TGCAGTGCTGGATACACTGAAGCTTTCTTT	.	.	TRBV20-1	TRBJ1-1
CASSLSPIQVAGPNTEAFF	TGCGCCAGCAGCTTGTCACCGATACAGGTTGCGGGGCCAAACACTGAAGCTTTCTTT	.	.	TRBV5-1	TRBJ1-1
CSACGLAGAPPDTQYF	TGCAGTGCTTGTGGACTAGCGGGAGCACCCCCAGATACGCAGTATTTT	few	TRBD2	TRBV20-1	TRBJ2-3
CASSVDGTSGSNEQFF	TGTGCCAGCAGCGTTGACGGGACTAGCGGGAGCAATGAGCAGTTCTTC	few	TRBD2	TRBV9	TRBJ2-1
CASRASDWNTPGELFF	TGTGCCAGCAGGGCGTCGGACTGGAACACGCCCGGGGAGCTGTTTTTT	few	.	TRBV12-3/TRBV12-4	TRBJ2-2
CASSYNVLNIQYF	TGTGCCAGCAGTTACAACGTACTAAACATTCAGTACTTC	few	.	TRBV12-3/TRBV12-4	TRBJ2-4
CASSPPAGRSTDTQYF	TGTGCCAGCTCACCACCGGCGGGGCGAAGCACAGATACGCAGTATTTT	few	.	TRBV18	TRBJ2-3
CASSLHNAGDTQYF	TGTGCCAGCAGTTTGCACAACGCTGGGGATACGCAGTATTTT	few	.	TRBV12-3/TRBV12-4	TRBJ2-3
CSARDLEGAGPASSTDTQYF	TGCAGTGCTAGAGATTTGGAAGGAGCGGGGCCCGCTTCTAGCACAGATACGCAGTATTTT	few	TRBD2	TRBV20-1	TRBJ2-3
CAWSVLMYQETQYF	TGTGCCTGGAGTGTACTGATGTACCAAGAGACCCAGTACTTC	.	.	TRBV30	TRBJ2-5
CATSKDRTLTDTQYF	TGTGCCACCAGCAAGGACAGAACTTTGACAGATACGCAGTATTTT	.	.	TRBV15	TRBJ2-3
CASSLAPSPHYEQYF	TGTGCCAGCAGCTTGGCCCCTAGTCCCCACTACGAGCAGTACTTC	few	.	TRBV5-6	TRBJ2-7
CASSFLGNGYTF	TGTGCCAGCAGCTTTTTGGGCAATGGCTACACCTTC	few	.	TRBV5-6	TRBJ1-2
CASSVLAGAAYEQYF	TGTGCCAGCAGCGTCCTAGCGGGAGCTGCCTACGAGCAGTACTTC	few	TRBD2	TRBV9	TRBJ2-7
CSVYTGYEQFF	TGCAGCGTTTACACGGGTTATGAGCAGTTCTTC	.	.	TRBV29-1	TRBJ2-1
CASSRDRAIGELFF	TGTGCCAGCAGCCGGGACAGGGCGATCGGGGAGCTGTTTTTT	.	TRBD1	TRBV6-4	TRBJ2-2
CASSLGFGQGYDEQYF	TGTGCCAGCAGCTTAGGGTTCGGCCAGGGGTACGACGAGCAGTACTTC	few	.	TRBV7-8	TRBJ2-7
CSADVVARGGIGDGYTF	TGCAGTGCCGACGTCGTTGCCAGGGGGGGTATCGGCGATGGCTACACCTTC	few	TRBD1	TRBV20-1	TRBJ1-2
CATSDGTGGKAEAFF	TGTGCCACCAGTGATGGGACAGGGGGTAAGGCTGAAGCTTTCTTT	few	TRBD1	TRBV24-1	TRBJ1-1
CASSPSGTSGLGAKNIQYF	TGTGCCAGCAGCCCTTCCGGGACTAGCGGCCTGGGAGCCAAAAACATTCAGTACTTC	few	TRBD2	TRBV9	TRBJ2-4
CASSYRAGAYEQYF	TGTGCCAGCAGTTACAGGGCTGGGGCCTACGAGCAGTACTTC	few	.	TRBV12-3/TRBV12-4	TRBJ2-7
CASRPILGADEQFF	TGCGCCAGCAGGCCCATCCTTGGGGCCGATGAGCAGTTCTTC	.	.	TRBV5-1	TRBJ2-1
CASSLGAQQPQHF	TGCGCCAGCAGCTTGGGGGCGCAGCAGCCCCAGCATTTT	few	.	TRBV5-1	TRBJ1-5
CASSGQWSSGANVLTF	TGTGCCAGCAGTGGACAGTGGAGCTCTGGGGCCAACGTCCTGACTTTC	.	.	TRBV25-1	TRBJ2-6
CASSRGHTEFSYEQYF	TGCGCCAGCAGCCGAGGACACACCGAGTTCTCCTACGAGCAGTACTTC	few	.	TRBV4-1	TRBJ2-7
CASSVRQDNSGNTIYF	TGTGCCAGCAGCGTCCGACAGGACAACTCTGGAAACACCATATATTTT	.	.	TRBV9	TRBJ1-3
CASRPLPGRGPDTQYF	TGTGCCAGCAGGCCCCTACCAGGGAGGGGCCCAGATACGCAGTATTTT	.	TRBD2	TRBV3-1	TRBJ2-3
CSVVPSELVQETQYF	TGCAGCGTTGTACCCTCTGAGCTAGTACAAGAGACCCAGTACTTC	.	.	TRBV29-1	TRBJ2-5
CASSLLPQGDTQYF	TGTGCCAGCAGTTTACTACCCCAGGGAGATACGCAGTATTTT	few	.	TRBV27	TRBJ2-3
CASSEENTGELFF	TGTGCCAGCAGTGAGGAAAACACCGGGGAGCTGTTTTTT	few	.	TRBV6-4	TRBJ2-2
CASSLIQPNTGELFF	TGCGCCAGCAGCTTGATCCAGCCGAACACCGGGGAGCTGTTTTTT	many	.	TRBV5-1	TRBJ2-2
CASSEPLSRRATYEQYF	TGTGCCAGCAGCGAACCCCTTAGCCGGAGGGCGACCTACGAGCAGTACTTC	many	.	TRBV7-9	TRBJ2-7
CASSLTYRATNEKLFF	TGCGCCAGCAGCTTGACGTATAGGGCGACTAATGAAAAACTGTTTTTT	few	.	TRBV5-1	TRBJ1-4
CSARGTSLSAFLDNEQFF	TGCAGTGCTAGGGGGACTAGTCTCTCCGCCTTTCTAGACAATGAGCAGTTCTTC	few	TRBD2	TRBV20-1	TRBJ2-1
CASTLLTGELFF	TGTGCCAGCACCCTACTCACCGGGGAGCTGTTTTTT	.	.	TRBV3-1	TRBJ2-2
CASSVMGEETQYF	TGCGCCAGCAGCGTCATGGGGGAGGAGACCCAGTACTTC	.	.	TRBV4-1	TRBJ2-5
CAVVGNVYEQFF	TGTGCCGTAGTAGGTAACGTCTATGAGCAGTTCTTC	.	.	TRBV2	TRBJ2-1
CASSLTQTLSSSSYNEQFF	TGTGCCAGCAGCTTAACCCAAACTCTAAGCTCGAGCTCCTACAATGAGCAGTTCTTC	.	.	TRBV7-3	TRBJ2-1
CASIRSDLEQFF	TGTGCCAGCATTAGATCAGACCTTGAGCAGTTCTTC	.	.	TRBV7-9	TRBJ2-1
CASRRTGDDYGYTF	TGTGCCAGCAGACGGACAGGGGATGACTATGGCTACACCTTC	.	TRBD1	TRBV7-9	TRBJ1-2
CASSFGLTGTLTYEQYF	TGTGCCAGCAGCTTCGGCCTAACCGGGACACTAACCTACGAGCAGTACTTC	.	.	TRBV7-6	TRBJ2-7